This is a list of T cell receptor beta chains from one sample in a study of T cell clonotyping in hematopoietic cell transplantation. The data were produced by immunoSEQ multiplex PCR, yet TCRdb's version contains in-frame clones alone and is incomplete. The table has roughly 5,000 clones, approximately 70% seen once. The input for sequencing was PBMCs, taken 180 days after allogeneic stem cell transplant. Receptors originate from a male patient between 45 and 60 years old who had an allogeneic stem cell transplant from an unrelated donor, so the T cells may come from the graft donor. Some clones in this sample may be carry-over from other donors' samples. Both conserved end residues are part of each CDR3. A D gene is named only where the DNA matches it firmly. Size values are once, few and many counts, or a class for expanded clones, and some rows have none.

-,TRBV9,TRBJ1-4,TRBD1,TGTGCCAGCAGCGAGACAGGGTTCCGTAATGAAAAACTGTTTTTT,CASSETGFRNEKLFF
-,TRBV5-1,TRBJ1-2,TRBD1,TGCGCCAGCAGCCTCGGGACAGGGAGAGGCTACACCTTC,CASSLGTGRGYTF
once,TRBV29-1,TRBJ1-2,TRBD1,TGCAGCGTTGGCCGACAGGGAAGGTGGTATGGCTACACCTTC,CSVGRQGRWYGYTF
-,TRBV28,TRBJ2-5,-,TGTGCCTCTGGAGGGGACATGGGGAGGGAGACCCAGTACTTC,CASGGDMGRETQYF
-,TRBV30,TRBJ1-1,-,TGTGCCTGGGGGGACAACTTCATGAACACTGAAGCTTTCTTT,CAWGDNFMNTEAFF
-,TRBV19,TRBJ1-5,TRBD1,TGTGCCAGTAGTAGACAGGGAACGAATCAGCCCCAGCATTTT,CASSRQGTNQPQHF
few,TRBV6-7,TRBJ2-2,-,TGTGCCAGCAGTCCCCGGGACTGGAACACCGGGGAGCTGTTTTTT,CASSPRDWNTGELFF
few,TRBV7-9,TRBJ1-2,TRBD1,TGTGCCAGCAGCTTAGATCAGGGGGTATACTATGGCTACACCTTC,CASSLDQGVYYGYTF
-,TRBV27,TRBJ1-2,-,TGTGCCAGCAGTCCAAACCCCCCACAGACCTATGGCTACACCTTC,CASSPNPPQTYGYTF
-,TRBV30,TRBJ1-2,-,TGTGCCTGGAGGGAATTGGGCTACACCTTC,CAWRELGYTF
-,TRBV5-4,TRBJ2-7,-,TGTGCCAGCAGCTTATCCGGGTACTCCTACGAGCAGTACTTC,CASSLSGYSYEQYF
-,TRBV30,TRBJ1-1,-,TGTGCCTGGAGTGCTGGGACGGGCACTGAAGCTTTCTTT,CAWSAGTGTEAFF
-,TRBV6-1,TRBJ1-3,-,TGTGCCAGCACCGAGCACCTTAGAAACACCATATATTTT,CASTEHLRNTIYF
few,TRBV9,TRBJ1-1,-,TGTGCCAGCAGCGGCCCCGCGGGAAACACTGAAGCTTTCTTT,CASSGPAGNTEAFF
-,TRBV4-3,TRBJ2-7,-,TGCGCCAGCAGCCAAGGGGTCAGGGAACCGGGGGAGCAGTACTTC,CASSQGVREPGEQYF
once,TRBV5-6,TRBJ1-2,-,TGTGCCAGCAGCCCGGGGGGACGGACCCTCCTCTATGGCTACACCTTC,CASSPGGRTLLYGYTF
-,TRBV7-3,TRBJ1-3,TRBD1,TGTGCCAGCAGCACCTCAGGGGGCTTTGGAAACACCATATATTTT,CASSTSGGFGNTIYF
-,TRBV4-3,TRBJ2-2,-,TGCGCCAGCAGCCAATTGGGGGACACCGGGGAGCTGTTTTTT,CASSQLGDTGELFF
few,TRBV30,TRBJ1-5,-,TGTGCCTGGAGTGTTATGGGGAATCAGCCCCAGCATTTT,CAWSVMGNQPQHF
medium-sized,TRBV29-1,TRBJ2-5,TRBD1,TGCAGCGTTGAATGGGACAGGGGTCCATGGGAGACCCAGTACTTC,CSVEWDRGPWETQYF
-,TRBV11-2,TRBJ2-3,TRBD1,TGTGCCAGCAGCTTAAGCGGGACAGGGTTCGATACGCAGTATTTT,CASSLSGTGFDTQYF
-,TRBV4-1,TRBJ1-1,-,TGCGCCAGCAGCCAATCACCCGCGGGGGGTCTAGACACTGAAGCTTTCTTT,CASSQSPAGGLDTEAFF
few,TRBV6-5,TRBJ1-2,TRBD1,TGTGCCAGCAGTCCACAGGGGGGTAGCTATGGCTACACCTTC,CASSPQGGSYGYTF
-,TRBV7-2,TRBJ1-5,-,TGTGCCAGCAGCTTACAATATAGCAATCAGCCCCAGCATTTT,CASSLQYSNQPQHF
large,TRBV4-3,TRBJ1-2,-,TGCGCCAGCAGCCCCATTGCAGTTAACTATGGCTACACCTTC,CASSPIAVNYGYTF
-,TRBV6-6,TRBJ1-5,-,TGTGCCAGCAGTTATTCCAGGGAACAGCCCCAGCATTTT,CASSYSREQPQHF
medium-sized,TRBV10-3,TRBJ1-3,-,TGTGCCATCAGTGGCACAGGCGCTACTCAAGCCATATATTTT,CAISGTGATQAIYF
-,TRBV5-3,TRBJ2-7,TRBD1,TGTGCCAGAAGCGCGGCCACTATCCGGGACAGGGGGTACGAGCAGTACTTC,CARSAATIRDRGYEQYF
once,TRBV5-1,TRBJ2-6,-,TGCGCCAGCAGCTTGGAAGGGGTTGGGGCCAACGTCCTGACTTTC,CASSLEGVGANVLTF
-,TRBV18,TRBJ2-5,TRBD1,TGTGCCAGCTCACCACCAAATAAGGGGTCAGGGGGAGAGACCCAGTACTTC,CASSPPNKGSGGETQYF
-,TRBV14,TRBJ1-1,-,TGTGCCAGCAGCCAGACAGAGATGGCTGAAGCTTTCTTT,CASSQTEMAEAFF
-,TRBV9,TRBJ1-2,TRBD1,TGTGCCAGCAGCGTGGGAGCTGGGACAGTCTATGGCTACACCTTC,CASSVGAGTVYGYTF
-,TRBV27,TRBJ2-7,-,TGTGCCAGCAGTTCCCTCGGACAAGACCCCGAGCAGTACTTC,CASSSLGQDPEQYF
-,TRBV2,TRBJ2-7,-,TGTGCCAGCAATCTGGAGGGACGGGTCTACGAGCAGTACTTC,CASNLEGRVYEQYF
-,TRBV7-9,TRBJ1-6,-,TGTGCCAGCAGTTTGGTCCACTATAATTCACCCCTCCACTTT,CASSLVHYNSPLHF
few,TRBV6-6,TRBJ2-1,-,TGTGCCACAGGACTATCGTTCTACAATGAGCAGTTCTTC,CATGLSFYNEQFF
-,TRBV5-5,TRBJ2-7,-,TGTGCCAGCAGCTTGGGACAGACATCCTCCTACGAGCAGTACTTC,CASSLGQTSSYEQYF
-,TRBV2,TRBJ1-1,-,TGTGCCAGCAGTGGGAAGGCCCAGAACACTGAAGCTTTCTTT,CASSGKAQNTEAFF
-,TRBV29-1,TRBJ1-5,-,TGCAGCGTTGGTGAGAATAGCAATCAGCCCCAGCATTTT,CSVGENSNQPQHF
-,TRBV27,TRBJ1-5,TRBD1,TGTGCCAGCAGTTTATGGGGAGGACAGGGGGGTCCAGATCAGCCCCAGCATTTT,CASSLWGGQGGPDQPQHF
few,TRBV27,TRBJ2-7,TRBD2,TGTGCCAGCAGTCCATGGACTAGCGGGAGGCACTACGAGCAGTACTTC,CASSPWTSGRHYEQYF
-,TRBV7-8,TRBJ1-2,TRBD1,TGTGCCAGCAGCTTAGTAGGACAGGGTAATGGCTACACCTTC,CASSLVGQGNGYTF
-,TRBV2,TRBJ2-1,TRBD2,TGTGCCAGCACCGTTAGCGGGGGCTACAATGAGCAGTTCTTC,CASTVSGGYNEQFF
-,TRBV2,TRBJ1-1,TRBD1,TGTGCCAGCAGGAGGGACAGGGCGAGCGCTGAAGCTTTCTTT,CASRRDRASAEAFF
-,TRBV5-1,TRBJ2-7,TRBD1,TGCGCCAGCAGCTTGGAACGGACAGGGCTGGGTGAGCAGTACTTC,CASSLERTGLGEQYF
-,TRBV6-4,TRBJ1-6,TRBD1,TGTGCCAGCAGTGACTCGACAGGGGGCAATTCACCCCTCCACTTT,CASSDSTGGNSPLHF
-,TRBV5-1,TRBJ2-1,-,TGCGCCAGCAGCTCCTCTACGTCCAATGAGCAGTTCTTC,CASSSSTSNEQFF
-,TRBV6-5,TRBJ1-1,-,TGTGCCAGCAGTAAACAGGGTTATGACACTGAAGCTTTCTTT,CASSKQGYDTEAFF